This T cell receptor (beta chain) was sequenced in a study of blood T cell repertoires in COVID-19. In the study overall: Collection of acute and convalescent COVID-19 samples took place in the United States, Italy and Spain. The analysed material was cDNA or gDNA that came from T cells, B-cell-depleted T cells, or PBMCs.

Here immunoSEQ multiplex PCR was the method, and the copy in TCRdb shows in-frame clones only, minus some. This sample has roughly 140,000 clones; more than 75% occur once, and the top ten carry 1.2%. The CDR3 is 13 amino acids. V trimming: 7 bases; J trimming: 7 bases; junction bases outside the gene matches: 9. CDR1 is SQVTM, CDR2 ANQGSEA, per germline. This clonotype was sampled from a woman aged 25 to 45 with acute COVID-19. Specimen: PBMCs or T cells enriched from blood (not recorded which). The rearrangement links TRBV29-1 to TRBJ1-5; 8 nucleotides agree with TRBD1. The CDR3 nucleotides are TGCAGCGCAATATTACAGGGGGGCCAGCCCCAGCATTTT. Protein sequence: CSAILQGGQPQHF.